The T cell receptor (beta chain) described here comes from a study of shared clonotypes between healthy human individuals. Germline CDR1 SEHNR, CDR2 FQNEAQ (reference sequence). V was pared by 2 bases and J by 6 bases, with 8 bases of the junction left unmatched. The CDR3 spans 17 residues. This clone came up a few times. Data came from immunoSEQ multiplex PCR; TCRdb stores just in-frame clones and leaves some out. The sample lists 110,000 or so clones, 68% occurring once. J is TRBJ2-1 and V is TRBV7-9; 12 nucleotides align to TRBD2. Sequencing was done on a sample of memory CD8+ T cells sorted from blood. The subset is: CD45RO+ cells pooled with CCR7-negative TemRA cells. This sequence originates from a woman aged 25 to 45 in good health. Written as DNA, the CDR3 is TGTGCCAGCAGCTTAAGTCTAGCGGGAGGGCGGAGCAATGAGCAGTTCTTC. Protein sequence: CASSLSLAGGRSNEQFF.